This T cell receptor beta chain stems from a study of shared clonotypes between healthy human individuals. Study-wide results and limits: Expectations were that clonotype sharing among donors would be affected by sequencing depth.

V was clipped by 9 bases and J by 4 bases; unmatched bases: 7. Germline V lookup: CDR1 SGHTA, CDR2 FQGNSA. This CDR3 spans 13 amino acids. Comment on this clone: As yet, its antigen is unknown.

Data came from immunoSEQ multiplex PCR; TCRdb stores just in-frame clones and leaves some out. This sample has about 470,000 clones, with roughly three quarters found just once. The source of this sequence is a middle-aged woman in good health. Some clones in this sample may be carry-over from other donors' samples. The material sequenced was PBMCs. The chain links TRBV7-2 to TRBJ2-3, with 7 bases lining up with TRBD2. The CDR3 is CASSRTRPDTQYF. The DNA for the CDR3 is TGTGCCAGTTCAAGGACTAGACCAGATACGCAGTATTTT.